Reported below is one T cell receptor beta chain. What it binds is unknown. The PCR employed 60 Vbeta primers together with 13 Jbeta primers. The table came from immunoSEQ multiplex PCR; TCRdb's copy has only in-frame clones and leaves some out. Seen in this sample are 65,000 to 95,000 clones; the ten most common clones hold about 4.2%. The data stem from a study of cytomegalovirus exposure and HLA in healthy donors. Broader study findings: Specificity of a few CMV-associated chains for CMV antigens was verified in vitro. Investigators reported over 150 TCR beta chains as tied to cytomegalovirus.

Germline-derived CDR1 and CDR2 are SGHRS and YFSETQ. V lost 3 bases to trimming and J lost 0 bases, with 15 bases between them. The CDR3 is 16 amino acids. The chain has TRBV5-1 and TRBJ1-1; tentatively, D is TRBD1 (5 bases). The sequence was obtained from a man in his thirties or forties in good health and CMV-seronegative. The sequencing input was PBMCs. CDR3 sequence reads: CASSYLPGLMNTEAFF. The DNA for the CDR3 is TGCGCCAGCAGCTACTTGCCGGGACTCATGAACACTGAAGCTTTCTTT.